This entry concerns a single T cell receptor (beta chain). This sample includes further DNA sequences coding for the same CDR3. These data come from a study of blood T cell repertoires in COVID-19. V dropped 5 bases and J dropped 0; count of bases not matched to a gene: 3. The CDR3 extends over 15 amino acids. Germline assignment: CDR1 MNHEY and CDR2 SVGAGI. Data came from immunoSEQ multiplex PCR; TCRdb stores just in-frame clones and leaves some out. The data hold about 130,000 clones, with about 78% observed a single time. This receptor was taken from a man between 60 and 70 years old who had recovered from COVID-19. This rearrangement joins TRBV6-5 to TRBJ2-1; 8 nucleotides align to TRBD2. Sequences were obtained from peripheral blood. The DNA of the CDR3 is TGTGCCAGCAGTCGAAGCGGGAGCTCCTACAATGAGCAGTTCTTC. Amino acids: CASSRSGSSYNEQFF.